A selection of T cell receptor beta chains follows, all from one sample in a study of graft-versus-host responses after intestinal transplantation. What these receptors recognize is not known. Sequencing used immunoSEQ multiplex PCR; TCRdb keeps in-frame clones, though not all of them. The sample lists some 150,000 clones, about 93% occurring once. The sample consisted of unstimulated CD4+ T cells sorted from spleen or lymph node cells, taken before intestinal transplant. These receptors were obtained from a human donor who received an intestinal transplant. Each CDR3 is given with its conserved first and last residue. Fields, in order: CDR3 DNA, CDR3 protein, D gene, V gene, clone size, J gene. A D gene is named only where the DNA matches it firmly. The listing skips clone size in some rows; elsewhere it reads once, few, many or a size class.

CDR3nt: TGTGCCAGCAGCGTAGACGACAGGGGCTACGAGCAGTACTTC
CDR3aa: CASSVDDRGYEQYF
d_gene: TRBD1
v_gene: TRBV9
abundance: -
j_gene: TRBJ2-7

CDR3nt: TGTGCCAGCAGTTCAAACTATGGCTACACCTTC
CDR3aa: CASSSNYGYTF
d_gene: -
v_gene: TRBV28
abundance: -
j_gene: TRBJ1-2

CDR3nt: TGTGCCAGCAGGCCTCGGCTAGCGGGTATCACCGGGGAGCTGTTTTTT
CDR3aa: CASRPRLAGITGELFF
d_gene: TRBD2
v_gene: TRBV7-8
abundance: -
j_gene: TRBJ2-2

CDR3nt: TGTGCCAGCTCAGGGAGGGATACGCAGTATTTT
CDR3aa: CASSGRDTQYF
d_gene: -
v_gene: TRBV18
abundance: once
j_gene: TRBJ2-3

CDR3nt: TGTGCCAGCCGGGGCAGCAATCAGCCCCAGCATTTT
CDR3aa: CASRGSNQPQHF
d_gene: -
v_gene: TRBV28
abundance: -
j_gene: TRBJ1-5

CDR3nt: TGTGCCAGCAGCTTAAATCCCGGGACAGGAGCTTATGGCTACACCTTC
CDR3aa: CASSLNPGTGAYGYTF
d_gene: TRBD1
v_gene: TRBV7-3
abundance: -
j_gene: TRBJ1-2

CDR3nt: TGTGCCAGCAGCCTTCCGAGGACAGGGACGCGAGAGACCCAGTACTTC
CDR3aa: CASSLPRTGTRETQYF
d_gene: TRBD1
v_gene: TRBV7-9
abundance: -
j_gene: TRBJ2-5

CDR3nt: TGTGCCAGCAGCGCCCAGGGGCGGACAAAACTACTCTCTGGGGCCAACGTCCTGACTTTC
CDR3aa: CASSAQGRTKLLSGANVLTF
d_gene: -
v_gene: TRBV7-3
abundance: -
j_gene: TRBJ2-6

CDR3nt: TGTGCCAGCAGCCCCTCCTCCGGGGTCCCGGGGAGCTCCATGAACACTGAAGCTTTCTTT
CDR3aa: CASSPSSGVPGSSMNTEAFF
d_gene: -
v_gene: TRBV9
abundance: -
j_gene: TRBJ1-1

CDR3nt: TGTGCCAGTAGTATTAATGGCAGGGGGAGCAATCAGCCCCAGCATTTT
CDR3aa: CASSINGRGSNQPQHF
d_gene: TRBD1
v_gene: TRBV19
abundance: -
j_gene: TRBJ1-5

CDR3nt: TGTGCCAGCAGCTTAATGGGCCTAGAGCAGTTCTTC
CDR3aa: CASSLMGLEQFF
d_gene: -
v_gene: TRBV11-2
abundance: -
j_gene: TRBJ2-1

CDR3nt: TGTGCCAGCAGCTCTGGGGGACTAGCGGGAGAATACAATGAGCAGTTCTTC
CDR3aa: CASSSGGLAGEYNEQFF
d_gene: TRBD2
v_gene: TRBV7-9
abundance: -
j_gene: TRBJ2-1

CDR3nt: TGTGCCAGCTCACCCGGAGGAGGCTATGGCTACACCTTC
CDR3aa: CASSPGGGYGYTF
d_gene: -
v_gene: TRBV18
abundance: -
j_gene: TRBJ1-2

CDR3nt: TGTGCCAGCAGCTTGGCCGAAGATACGCAGTATTTT
CDR3aa: CASSLAEDTQYF
d_gene: -
v_gene: TRBV5-4
abundance: -
j_gene: TRBJ2-3

CDR3nt: TGTGCCAGCAGTGGGGGGGCAACTAATGAAAAACTGTTTTTT
CDR3aa: CASSGGATNEKLFF
d_gene: -
v_gene: TRBV27
abundance: once
j_gene: TRBJ1-4

CDR3nt: TGTGCCAGCAGCCGATCCGGCGGGAGCCGAGGGATGAGCACAGATACGCAGTATTTT
CDR3aa: CASSRSGGSRGMSTDTQYF
d_gene: TRBD2
v_gene: TRBV7-6
abundance: -
j_gene: TRBJ2-3

CDR3nt: TGTGCCAGCAGTCAGACAGGGGTTAATGAAAAACTGTTTTTT
CDR3aa: CASSQTGVNEKLFF
d_gene: TRBD1
v_gene: TRBV28
abundance: -
j_gene: TRBJ1-4

CDR3nt: TGCGCCAGCAGCTTGAGTTCTAGCGGCTACAATGAGCAGTTCTTC
CDR3aa: CASSLSSSGYNEQFF
d_gene: TRBD2
v_gene: TRBV5-1
abundance: -
j_gene: TRBJ2-1

CDR3nt: TGTGCCAGCAGCTTAAACCGCGGGGCTTCCTACAATGAGCAGTTCTTC
CDR3aa: CASSLNRGASYNEQFF
d_gene: -
v_gene: TRBV7-3
abundance: -
j_gene: TRBJ2-1

CDR3nt: TGTGCCAGTAGATTTTGGGATGGCTACACCTTC
CDR3aa: CASRFWDGYTF
d_gene: -
v_gene: TRBV19
abundance: -
j_gene: TRBJ1-2

CDR3nt: TGTGCCAGCAGTGAAAGAGGGGGGAACACTGAAGCTTTCTTT
CDR3aa: CASSERGGNTEAFF
d_gene: -
v_gene: TRBV2
abundance: -
j_gene: TRBJ1-1

CDR3nt: TGTGCCAGCAGGCGGGGACTAGCGGGCCACAATGAGCAGTTCTTC
CDR3aa: CASRRGLAGHNEQFF
d_gene: TRBD2
v_gene: TRBV6-4
abundance: -
j_gene: TRBJ2-1

CDR3nt: TGTGCCAGCAGCAAGGAGATCCAGCCCCAGCATTTT
CDR3aa: CASSKEIQPQHF
d_gene: -
v_gene: TRBV21-1
abundance: -
j_gene: TRBJ1-5

CDR3nt: TGTGCCAGCAGCCCCTCCCTTGGCAGGGTCAATACCGGGGAGCTGTTTTTT
CDR3aa: CASSPSLGRVNTGELFF
d_gene: -
v_gene: TRBV11-2
abundance: -
j_gene: TRBJ2-2

CDR3nt: TGTGCCAGCTCACCAGGACCTAGCACAGATACGCAGTATTTT
CDR3aa: CASSPGPSTDTQYF
d_gene: -
v_gene: TRBV18
abundance: -
j_gene: TRBJ2-3